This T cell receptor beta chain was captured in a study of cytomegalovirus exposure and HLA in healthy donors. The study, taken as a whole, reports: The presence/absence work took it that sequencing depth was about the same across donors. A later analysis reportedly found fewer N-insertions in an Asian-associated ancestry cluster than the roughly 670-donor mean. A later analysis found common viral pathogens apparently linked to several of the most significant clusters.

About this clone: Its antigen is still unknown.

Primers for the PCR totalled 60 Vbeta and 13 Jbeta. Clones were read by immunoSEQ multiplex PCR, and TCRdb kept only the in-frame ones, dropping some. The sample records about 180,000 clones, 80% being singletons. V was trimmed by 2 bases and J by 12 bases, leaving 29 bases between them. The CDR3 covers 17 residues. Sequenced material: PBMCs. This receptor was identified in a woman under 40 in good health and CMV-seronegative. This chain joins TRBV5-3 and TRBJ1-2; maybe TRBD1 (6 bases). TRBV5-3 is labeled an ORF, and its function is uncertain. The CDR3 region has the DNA TGTGCCAGAAGCTTACCTCAATTTGATTACCGGGACAATATCAACACCTTC. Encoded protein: CARSLPQFDYRDNINTF.